The 18 T cell receptor beta chains presented below share a single source sample, sequenced in a study of OX40 agonist ivuxolimab in advanced cancers. Libraries were prepared by immunoSEQ multiplex PCR; TCRdb keeps only in-frame clonotypes and omits some of them. The sample has approximately 89,000 clones, roughly 90% seen once. Sequenced here: CD4+ or CD8+ T cells sorted from blood, sampled in a trial of the OX40 agonist ivuxolimab. These receptors came from an adult with an advanced solid tumor such as melanoma, head and neck, liver or kidney cancer.

The rearrangement links TRBV10-1 to TRBJ1-1, with D perhaps matching TRBD1 (6 bases). Germline CDR1 WNHNN, CDR2 SYGVQD (reference sequence). V lost 5 bases to trimming and J lost 5 bases, with 9 bases between them. The CDR3 has 12 residues. The CDR3 here is CASSKQGTEAFF. CDR3 nucleotides: TGCGCCAGCAGTAAACAGGGAACTGAAGCTTTCTTT.

The gene calls are TRBV4-1 and TRBJ2-3, with TRBD2 as a possible D gene (5 bases). Trimming shortened V by 0 bases and J by 0 bases, and 10 bases separated the two germline ends. Germline values: CDR1 MGHRA, CDR2 YSYEKL. This CDR3 has 16 amino acids. The CDR3 protein is CASSQDRTGSTDTQYF. CDR3 bases: TGCGCCAGCAGCCAAGATCGTACGGGGAGCACAGATACGCAGTATTTT.

This clone was seen a single time. The V and J genes are TRBV19 and TRBJ1-5; possibly TRBD1 for D (5 bases). Germline V gene lookup returns CDR1 LNHDA and CDR2 SQIVND (reference sequence). V lost 2 bases and J 6 bases, leaving 14 bases between the germline ends. The CDR3 covers 15 residues. CDR3 amino acids: CASSINNGGGQPQHF. Here the CDR3 DNA reads TGTGCCAGTAGTATAAACAACGGGGGAGGTCAGCCCCAGCATTTT.

The chain carries TRBV15 and TRBJ2-7; 8 bases agree with TRBD2. V lost 5 bases and J lost 1; bases outside the gene matches: 10. The CDR3 contains 16 residues. Germline V gene data show CDR1 as LNHNV and CDR2 as YYDKDF (reference sequence). The CDR3 bases are TGTGCCACCAGCCCTCAGGGAGGCGGGGGGTCCTACGAGCAGTACTTC. It yields the protein CATSPQGGGGSYEQYF.

The chain is built from TRBV7-2 and TRBJ1-5; D is perhaps TRBD1 (5 bases). V shed 1 base and J shed 7 bases, with 14 bases lying between them. The CDR3 length is 15 residues. The V gene's germline CDR1 is SGHTA and CDR2 FQGNSA. This CDR3 reads CASSLVAGRDQPQHF. The CDR3 bases are TGTGCCAGCAGCTTAGTAGCAGGGAGGGACCAGCCCCAGCATTTT.

This chain uses TRBV6-6 with TRBJ2-2; possibly TRBD2 for D (5 bases). Per the germline V gene, CDR1 is MNHNY and CDR2 is SVGAGI (reference sequence). The CDR3 has 14 residues. The V end lost 2 bases, the J end lost 4 bases, and 8 bases lay between the germline ends. This CDR3 is CASSYRDLTGELFF. In DNA form, the CDR3 reads TGTGCCAGCAGTTACCGGGATCTCACCGGGGAGCTGTTTTTT.

This chain joins TRBV27 and TRBJ1-4; TRBD1 agrees at 8 bases. From germline, CDR1 is MNHEY and CDR2 SMNVEV (reference sequence). The CDR3 extends over 14 amino acids. With 6 bases clipped from V and 6 bases from J, the junction kept 6 bases outside the gene matches. The CDR3 DNA sequence: TGTGCCAGCAGCGACAGGGGTCGTGATGAAAAACTGTTTTTT. Protein sequence: CASSDRGRDEKLFF.

The J gene is TRBJ2-1, the V gene TRBV19; D possibly matches TRBD1 or TRBD2 (6 bases each). Trimming took 6 bases from V and 1 from J, leaving 16 bases between them. This CDR3 contains 16 residues. Germline V gene sequence: CDR1 LNHDA, CDR2 SQIVND (reference sequence). The CDR3 DNA reads as TGTGCCAGTAGCCCGTGGGGGGCCCCGTCCTACAATGAGCAGTTCTTC. This gives the protein CASSPWGAPSYNEQFF. The full variable domain, in which reference TRBV19 and TRBJ2-1 provide the parts outside the CDR3, is DGGITQSPKYLFRKEGQNVTLSCEQNLNHDAMYWYRQDPGQGLRLIYYSQIVNDFQKGDIAEGYSVSREKKESFPLTVTSAQKNPTAFYLCASSPWGAPSYNEQFFGPGTRLTVL.

V and J are TRBV28 and TRBJ2-1; 11 bases map to TRBD1. Unmatched junction bases numbered 10, after V lost 2 bases and J lost 7 bases. This CDR3 is built from 17 residues. Germline V gene data show CDR1 as MDHEN and CDR2 as SYDVKM. CDR3 bases: TGTGCCAGCAGTTTAGCGGGAGGACAGGGGGCGAATAATGAGCAGTTCTTC. Encoded protein: CASSLAGGQGANNEQFF.

The chain links TRBV30 to TRBJ2-1; possible D gene TRBD2, 5 bases. Trimming took off 0 bases at V and 4 bases at J, with 13 bases between the two ends. The CDR3 is 15 residues long. Looked up from germline, CDR1 is GTSNPN and CDR2 is SVGIG (reference sequence). CDR3 in DNA: TGTGCCTGGAGTGTAGGTCTAGCAGCTTACAATGAGCAGTTCTTC. This gives the protein CAWSVGLAAYNEQFF.

In this sample, this clone turned up a few times. CDR3 bases: TGTGCCAGCAGTTCGGACTTCTCTGGGGCCAACGTCCTGACTTTC. It specifies CASSSDFSGANVLTF. The chain links TRBV27 to TRBJ2-6, with a tentative D call TRBD2 (5 bases). The V gene's germline CDR1 is MNHEY and CDR2 SMNVEV (reference sequence). This CDR3 has 15 residues. The ends were cut back, 4 bases at V and 0 bases at J, with 7 bases in the middle.

As concerns this clone: The sample holds other DNA sequences that translate to the same CDR3. This chain joins TRBV27 and TRBJ2-7; 7 positions match TRBD1. This CDR3 comprises 14 residues. The ends lost 6 bases at V and 3 bases at J; junction bases unmatched: 8. Germline assignment: CDR1 MNHEY and CDR2 SMNVEV (reference sequence). CDR3 in amino acids: CASRPHDRDYEQYF. The CDR3 DNA sequence: TGTGCCAGCAGACCGCATGACAGGGACTACGAGCAGTACTTC.

This sequence joins TRBV19 and TRBJ1-2; 9 bases are a match to TRBD1. Germline assignment: CDR1 LNHDA and CDR2 SQIVND (reference sequence). The V and J ends lost 5 bases and 2 bases, in that order; junction bases with no gene match: 3. The CDR3 contains 14 residues. This CDR3 reads CASSRGTGNYGYTF. The CDR3 DNA reads as TGTGCCAGTAGTCGCGGGACAGGGAACTATGGCTACACCTTC.

In DNA, the CDR3 is TGTGCCAGCAGCCCGTTGGGGAGTTTATCACTGTTTTTT. The encoded protein is CASSPLGSLSLFF. This chain links TRBV6-5 with TRBJ1-4; the D is unclear. Germline assignment: CDR1 MNHEY and CDR2 SVGAGI. V dropped 6 bases and J dropped 13 bases, with 18 bases sitting between them. The CDR3 covers 13 residues.

The chain recombines TRBV5-1 with TRBJ2-3; TRBD2 matches 13 bases. CDR3 length: 17 amino acids. CDR1 is SGHRS and CDR2 is YFSETQ in the germline V gene. V shed 4 bases and J 0 bases; nucleotides not matched to a gene: 5. The CDR3 sequence is CASSLGLAGASTDTQYF. CDR3 DNA: TGCGCCAGCAGCCTTGGACTAGCGGGGGCTAGCACAGATACGCAGTATTTT.

This chain links TRBV9 with TRBJ2-7, with unresolved D. This CDR3 spans 15 amino acids. V lost 0 bases and J 0 bases, leaving 10 bases between the germline ends. In germline, CDR1 is SGDLS, CDR2 YYNGEE. The CDR3 sequence: CASSVAGSLSYEQYF. The CDR3 DNA follows: TGTGCCAGCAGCGTAGCGGGCAGCCTCTCCTACGAGCAGTACTTC.

This chain links TRBV29-1 with TRBJ2-1; D perhaps matches TRBD2 (5 bases). The CDR3 totals 11 residues. In germline, CDR1 is SQVTM, CDR2 ANQGSEA. The V and J ends lost 7 bases and 5 bases respectively, with 9 bases between them. The CDR3 protein is CSGASNNEQFF. The DNA for the CDR3 is TGCAGCGGAGCTAGCAACAATGAGCAGTTCTTC.

This chain connects TRBV7-2 to TRBJ2-2; perhaps TRBD2 as D (5 bases). Trimming pared 2 bases from V and 6 bases from J, leaving 7 bases between. Germline CDR1 and CDR2: SGHTA and FQGNSA. CDR3 length: 13 amino acids. The CDR3 loop is CASSLMGAGELFF. For the CDR3, the DNA is TGTGCCAGCAGCTTAATGGGAGCCGGGGAGCTGTTTTTT.